Following are 6 T cell receptor beta chains from one sample sequenced in a study of T cell changes during pregnancy in multiple sclerosis (dated by TCRdb to about 2019). The library relied on the immunoSEQ multiplex PCR assay. Drawn from immuneACCESS, this table holds only the in-frame rearrangements with V and J called that TCRdb kept. Clones are partly lost; checked studies trace under half to an unresolved V gene and leave the rest unexplained. This sample has around 12,000 clones in its table, and about 88% of those were observed once. 14% to 15% of the sample rests with the top ten. This specimen was CD8+ T cells from peripheral blood mononuclear cells, taken in the second trimester of pregnancy. These receptors were collected from a female donor in good health, enrolled as a control in a pregnancy study.

The J gene is TRBJ2-7, the V gene TRBV6-6, with a possible D match to TRBD2 (6 bases). Trimming pared 2 bases from V and 7 bases from J, leaving 18 bases between. This CDR3 region has 15 residues. The V gene's germline CDR1 is MNHNY and CDR2 SVGAGI (reference sequence). CDR3 coding DNA: TGTGCCAGCAGTTACCAGACGGGAGTCGATACGGAGCAGTACTTC. Translating gives CASSYQTGVDTEQYF.

The chain carries TRBV6-4 and TRBJ2-1; 8 bases line up with TRBD2. CDR1 and CDR2 (germline): MRHNA, SNTAGT. Trimming removed 3 bases from V and 7 bases from J; junction bases left unmatched: 8. This CDR3 spans 15 amino acids. The CDR3 DNA follows: TGTGCCAGCAGTGAGGATCTAGCGGGCCCGAATGAGCAGTTCTTC. This encodes CASSEDLAGPNEQFF.

This clone is categorized as medium-sized (0.01 to 0.1%). CDR3 amino acids: CASSIQGSYEQYF. The CDR3 bases are TGTGCCAGCAGCATACAGGGCAGCTACGAGCAGTACTTC. The J gene is TRBJ2-7, the V gene TRBV5-8; weak D call: TRBD1 (6 bases). CDR3 length equals 13 residues. V shed 4 bases and J shed 3 bases, with 11 bases lying between them. CDR1 is SGHTS, CDR2 YDEGEE, per germline.

This chain uses TRBV6-5 with TRBJ2-5; tentative D call: TRBD2 (6 bases). V lost 8 bases, J lost 2 bases, and 18 bases lay in between. The CDR3 has 15 residues. Germline V gene lookup returns CDR1 MNHEY and CDR2 SVGAGI. CDR3 residues: CASGQLLALQETQYF. DNA for the CDR3: TGTGCCAGCGGCCAGTTGCTAGCGCTTCAAGAGACCCAGTACTTC.

This sequence joins TRBV6-4 and TRBJ1-1, with D tentatively TRBD1 (5 bases). Trimming took off 0 bases at V and 11 bases at J, with 13 bases between the two ends. The CDR3 has 13 amino acids. Germline V gene data show CDR1 as MRHNA and CDR2 as SNTAGT. The CDR3 region is CASSDSTAGLAFF. In nucleotides, the CDR3 is TGTGCCAGCAGTGACTCGACAGCAGGGCTTGCTTTCTTT.

J is TRBJ2-2 and V is TRBV6-1; tentative D call: TRBD2 (6 bases). Looked up from germline, CDR1 is MNHNS and CDR2 is SASEGT. The V gene lost 8 bases and the J gene lost 6 bases, with 10 bases spanning the gap. The CDR3 covers 12 residues. CDR3 loop: CASARGAGELFF. CDR3 nucleotides: TGTGCCAGCGCCCGCGGGGCCGGGGAGCTGTTTTTT.